Listed below are T cell receptor beta chains from one sample, sequenced in a study of cytomegalovirus exposure and HLA in healthy donors. Using immunoSEQ multiplex PCR, the repertoire was profiled, and TCRdb retains in-frame clones only, with some absent. The table lists tens of thousands of clones, 70% to 85% of them singletons, with over 3% in the top ten. Sequences were obtained from PBMCs. These receptors came from a man in his fifties or sixties in good health and CMV-seronegative. Each CDR3 is given without its conserved first and last residue.

length,V,J,CDR3
13,TRBV15,TRBJ2-5,ATSRDRWTQETQY
13,TRBV9,TRBJ2-3,ASSVRTSGRDTQY
13,TRBV29-1,TRBJ2-1,SVLSGTGPYNEQF
15,TRBV7-3,TRBJ2-6,ASSLRGRGAGANVLT
13,TRBV10-3,TRBJ1-5,ATGSSGDSNQPQH
13,TRBV4-2,TRBJ2-3,ASSQDQRSTDTQY
10,TRBV7-9,TRBJ1-1,ASSPTGGVAF
10,TRBV2,TRBJ2-1,ASTGGRNEQF
11,TRBV28,TRBJ1-1,ASSLAGVTEAF
13,TRBV5-5,TRBJ1-4,ASSLAEGGSEKLF
12,TRBV27,TRBJ1-1,ASSLWPLNTEAF
13,TRBV9,TRBJ2-3,ASSGSGRGTDTQY
14,TRBV5-6,TRBJ2-5,ASQRSGSSGWETQY
14,TRBV7-9,TRBJ2-2,ASCPGGQGNTGELF
11,TRBV7-2,TRBJ2-2,ASRGQGAGELF
16,TRBV5-1,TRBJ2-7,ASSSHSPGDRVSYEQY
13,TRBV7-3,TRBJ2-1,ASSLKMGSYNEQF
13,TRBV21-1,TRBJ2-3,ASSKHGLLTDTQY
11,TRBV9,TRBJ2-7,ASSVGGKNEQY
16,TRBV19,TRBJ2-2,ASSPETSGRTNTGELF
12,TRBV7-2,TRBJ2-5,ASSLVKRQETQY
14,TRBV5-1,TRBJ2-5,ASSWGLAGLQETQY
14,TRBV13,TRBJ2-1,ASSLGGGRTYNEQF
14,TRBV27,TRBJ2-7,ASSLTSGTLSYEQY
13,TRBV5-1,TRBJ1-1,ASSPPGTVSTEAF
13,TRBV9,TRBJ2-3,ASSSTPRGTDTQY
11,TRBV5-1,TRBJ2-5,ASQEQGAETQY
12,TRBV2,TRBJ1-1,ASSNVRSNTEAF
15,TRBV4-3,TRBJ2-3,ASSQELAGGNADTQY
11,TRBV9,TRBJ2-7,ASSSTPAGEQY
10,TRBV28,TRBJ2-7,ASSLSSYEQY
13,TRBV4-1,TRBJ2-2,ASSPRTDNTGELF
11,TRBV7-2,NA,ASATSGSYEQY
11,TRBV2,TRBJ1-5,ASRLGGNQPQH
12,TRBV5-1,TRBJ2-3,ASSLTSGTDTQY
17,TRBV29-1,TRBJ2-5,SAALEGAVRTKRKETQY